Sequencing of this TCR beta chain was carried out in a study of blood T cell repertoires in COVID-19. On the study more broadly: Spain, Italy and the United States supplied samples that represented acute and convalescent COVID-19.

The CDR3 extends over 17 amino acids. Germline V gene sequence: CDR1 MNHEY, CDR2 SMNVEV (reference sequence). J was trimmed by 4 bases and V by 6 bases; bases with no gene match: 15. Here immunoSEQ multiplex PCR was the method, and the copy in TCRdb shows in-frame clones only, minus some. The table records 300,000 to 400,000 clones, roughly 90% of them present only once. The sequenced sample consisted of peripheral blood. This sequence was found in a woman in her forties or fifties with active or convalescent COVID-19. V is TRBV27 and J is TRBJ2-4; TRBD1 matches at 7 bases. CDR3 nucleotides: TGTGCCAGCAGGAATTATCTAGGGACAGAGGCTAAAAACATTCAGTACTTC. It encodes CASRNYLGTEAKNIQYF.